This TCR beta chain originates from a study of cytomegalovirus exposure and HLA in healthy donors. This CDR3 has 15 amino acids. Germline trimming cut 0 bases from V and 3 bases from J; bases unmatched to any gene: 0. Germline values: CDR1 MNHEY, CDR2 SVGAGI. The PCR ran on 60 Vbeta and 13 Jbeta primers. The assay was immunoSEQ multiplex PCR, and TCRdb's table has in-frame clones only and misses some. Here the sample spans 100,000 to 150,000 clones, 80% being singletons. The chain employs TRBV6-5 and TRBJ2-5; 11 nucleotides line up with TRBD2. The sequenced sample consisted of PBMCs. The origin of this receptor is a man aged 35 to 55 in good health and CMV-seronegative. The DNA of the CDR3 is TGTGCCAGCAGTTACTCGGGACTAGCGGAAGAGACCCAGTACTTC. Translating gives CASSYSGLAEETQYF.